Below, 9 T cell receptor beta chains from the same sample are listed, as sequenced in a study of cytomegalovirus exposure and HLA in healthy donors. The data were produced by immunoSEQ multiplex PCR, yet TCRdb's version contains in-frame clones alone and is incomplete. This table has fewer than 100,000 clones, roughly 94% appearing once. Specimen: PBMCs. The receptors were sampled from a woman aged 18-29 years in good health and CMV-seropositive.

This rearrangement joins TRBV11-2 to TRBJ2-1, with 8 bases identical to TRBD2. The CDR3 length is 15 residues. The V segment lost 6 bases and the J segment 2 bases; nucleotides outside the gene matches: 6. CDR1 and CDR2 (germline): SGHAT, FQNNGV. The DNA of the CDR3 is TGTGCCAGCAGTCGAGTAGCGGGACCCTACAATGAGCAGTTCTTC. The encoded protein is CASSRVAGPYNEQFF. The full variable domain, completed using reference TRBV11-2 and TRBJ2-1, is EAGVAQSPRYKIIEKRQSVAFWCNPISGHATLYWYQQILGQGPKLLIQFQNNGVVDDSQLPKDRFSAERLKGVDSTLKIQPAKLEDSAVYLCASSRVAGPYNEQFFGPGTRLTVL.

This sequence joins TRBV25-1 and TRBJ1-1; D might be TRBD1 (5 bases). The CDR3 extends over 12 amino acids. V shed 7 bases and J shed 3 bases, with 9 bases lying between them. Germline V gives CDR1 MGHDK, CDR2 SYGVNS. CDR3 DNA sequence: TGTGCCAGCACAGGGTGGTACACTGAAGCTTTCTTT. It encodes CASTGWYTEAFF.

The chain employs TRBV6-4 and TRBJ2-5; TRBD1 agrees at 7 bases. The CDR3 loop spans 14 amino acids. Germline V CDR1 and CDR2: MRHNA, SNTAGT. Trimming at V came to 6 bases and at J to 0 bases, leaving 4 bases not matched to a gene. DNA for the CDR3: TGTGCCAGCAGAGAGGGGGCGGACCAAGAGACCCAGTACTTC. Amino acids: CASREGADQETQYF.

V and J are TRBV7-9 and TRBJ2-1; 8 bases agree with TRBD2. CDR3 length: 18 residues. Germline CDR1 and CDR2: SEHNR and FQNEAQ (reference sequence). After removal of 4 bases from V and 0 bases from J, the junction contained 11 bases not matched to a gene. The chain's CDR3 is CASSSIRTSQSSYNEQFF. CDR3 nucleotides: TGTGCCAGCAGCTCGATCAGGACTAGCCAGAGCTCCTACAATGAGCAGTTCTTC. The full variable domain, its missing parts supplied by reference TRBV7-9 and TRBJ2-1, is DTGVSQNPRHKITKRGQNVTFRCDPISEHNRLYWYRQTLGQGPEFLTYFQNEAQLEKSRLLSDRFSAERPKGSFSTLEIQRTEQGDSAMYLCASSSIRTSQSSYNEQFFGPGTRLTVL.

The V gene is TRBV7-8, the J gene TRBJ2-7; D is possibly TRBD1 (6 bases). Between the trimmed V and J ends, which lost 10 bases and 7 bases, there was a span of 11 bases. Germline V gene lookup returns CDR1 SGHVS and CDR2 FQNEAQ. The CDR3 covers 10 residues. The CDR3 loop is CAKPTGEQYF. The CDR3, as DNA: TGTGCCAAACCGACAGGTGAGCAGTACTTC. The complete variable domain, with remaining parts taken from reference TRBV7-8 and TRBJ2-7, reads GAGVSQSPRYKVAKRGQDVALRCDPISGHVSLFWYQQALGQGPEFLTYFQNEAQLDKSGLPSDRFFAERPEGSVSTLKIQRTQQEDSAVYLCAKPTGEQYFGPGTRLTVT.

This chain connects TRBV19 to TRBJ1-1, with 8 bases that match TRBD1. Germline V CDR1 and CDR2: LNHDA, SQIVND (reference sequence). The CDR3 length is 18 residues. Trimming took 2 bases from V and 5 from J; bases not matched to a gene: 16. CDR3 DNA sequence: TGTGCCAGTAGTATAAATTTTTCGGACAGGGTGAAACAGACTGAAGCTTTCTTT. Translating it yields CASSINFSDRVKQTEAFF.

This clone showed up just once. The chain uses TRBV28 and TRBJ2-5; 7 nucleotides agree with TRBD1. Germline lookup yields CDR1 MDHEN and CDR2 SYDVKM. This CDR3 spans 17 amino acids. V dropped 3 bases and J dropped 5; count of bases not matched to a gene: 15. CDR3 DNA sequence: TGTGCCAGCAGTTTTCAGTGGGACAGCCTCGCCGTGGAGACCCAGTACTTC. Protein: CASSFQWDSLAVETQYF. The full variable domain, its missing parts supplied by reference TRBV28 and TRBJ2-5, is DVKVTQSSRYLVKRTGEKVFLECVQDMDHENMFWYRQDPGLGLRLIYFSYDVKMKEKGDIPEGYSVSREKKERFSLILESASTNQTSMYLCASSFQWDSLAVETQYFGPGTRLLVL.

This clone came up once. The rearrangement links TRBV7-9 to TRBJ2-2, with TRBD2 identical over 8 bases. Trimming removed 1 base from V and 4 bases from J; junction bases left unmatched: 8. This CDR3 has 17 amino acids. In germline, CDR1 is SEHNR, CDR2 FQNEAQ (reference sequence). The CDR3 protein is CASSLGLAGYRTGELFF. CDR3 coding DNA: TGTGCCAGCAGCTTAGGGCTAGCGGGTTACCGCACCGGGGAGCTGTTTTTT. The entire variable domain, with the rest obtained from reference TRBV7-9 and TRBJ2-2, is as follows: DTGVSQNPRHKITKRGQNVTFRCDPISEHNRLYWYRQTLGQGPEFLTYFQNEAQLEKSRLLSDRFSAERPKGSFSTLEIQRTEQGDSAMYLCASSLGLAGYRTGELFFGEGSRLTVL.

This chain uses TRBV30 with TRBJ2-7; the D gene is possibly TRBD2 (11 bases). Germline CDR1 reads GTSNPN; CDR2 reads SVGIG (reference sequence). The CDR3 extends over 18 amino acids. The ends were cut back, 2 bases at V and 3 bases at J, with 26 bases in the middle. CDR3 DNA: TGTGCCTGGAGTCCGGTCCCGGGACAGGGGACTAGCGGCTACGAGCAGTACTTC. It codes for CAWSPVPGQGTSGYEQYF. The full variable domain, rest sourced from reference TRBV30 and TRBJ2-7, is SQTIHQWPATLVQPVGSPLSLECTVEGTSNPNLYWYRQAAGRGLQLLFYSVGIGQISSEVPQNLSASRPQDRQFILSSKKLLLSDSGFYLCAWSPVPGQGTSGYEQYFGPGTRLTVT.